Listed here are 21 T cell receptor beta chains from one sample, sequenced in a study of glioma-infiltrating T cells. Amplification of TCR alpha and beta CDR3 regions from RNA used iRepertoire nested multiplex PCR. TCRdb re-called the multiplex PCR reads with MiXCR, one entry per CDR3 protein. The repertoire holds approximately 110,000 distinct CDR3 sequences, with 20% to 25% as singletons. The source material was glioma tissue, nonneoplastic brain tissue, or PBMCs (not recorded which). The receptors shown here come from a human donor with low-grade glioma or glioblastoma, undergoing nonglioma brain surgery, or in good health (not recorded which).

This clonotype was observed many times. The CDR3 nucleotides are TGTGCCAGCAGTACCGCCCGGGGGTACTACGAGCAGTACTTC. It yields the protein CASSTARGYYEQYF. The chain uses TRBV28 and TRBJ2-7; tentative D call: TRBD2 (6 bases). Trimming took 5 bases from V and 3 from J, leaving 14 bases between them. The CDR3 sequence is 14 residues long. The germline CDR1 and CDR2 sequences are MDHEN and SYDVKM. The full variable domain, in which reference TRBV28 and TRBJ2-7 provide the parts outside the CDR3, is DVKVTQSSRYLVKRTGEKVFLECVQDMDHENMFWYRQDPGLGLRLIYFSYDVKMKEKGDIPEGYSVSREKKERFSLILESASTNQTSMYLCASSTARGYYEQYFGPGTRLTVT.

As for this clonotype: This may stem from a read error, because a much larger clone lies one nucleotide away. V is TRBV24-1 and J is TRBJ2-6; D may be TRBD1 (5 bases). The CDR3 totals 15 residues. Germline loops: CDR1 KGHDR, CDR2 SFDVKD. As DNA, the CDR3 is TGTGCCACCAGTGATTACAAGCCTGGGGCCAAGGTCCTGACTTTC. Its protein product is CATSDYKPGAKVLTF.

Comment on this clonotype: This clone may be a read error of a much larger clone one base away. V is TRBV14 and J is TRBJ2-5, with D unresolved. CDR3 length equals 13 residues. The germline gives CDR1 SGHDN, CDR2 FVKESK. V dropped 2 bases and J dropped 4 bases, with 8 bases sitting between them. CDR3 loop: CASSQICRETQYF. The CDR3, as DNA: TGTGCCAGCAGCCAAATATGTCGAGAGACCCAGTACTTC.

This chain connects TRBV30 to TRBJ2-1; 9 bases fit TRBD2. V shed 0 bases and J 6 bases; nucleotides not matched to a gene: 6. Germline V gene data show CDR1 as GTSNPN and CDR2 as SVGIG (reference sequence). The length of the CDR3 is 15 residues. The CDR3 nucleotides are TGTGCCTGGAGTGTTCCCCTAGCGGGAACCAATGAGCAGTTCTTC. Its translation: CAWSVPLAGTNEQFF. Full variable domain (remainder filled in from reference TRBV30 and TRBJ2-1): SQTIHQWPATLVQPVGSPLSLECTVEGTSNPNLYWYRQAAGRGLQLLFYSVGIGQISSEVPQNLSASRPQDRQFILSSKKLLLSDSGFYLCAWSVPLAGTNEQFFGPGTRLTVL.

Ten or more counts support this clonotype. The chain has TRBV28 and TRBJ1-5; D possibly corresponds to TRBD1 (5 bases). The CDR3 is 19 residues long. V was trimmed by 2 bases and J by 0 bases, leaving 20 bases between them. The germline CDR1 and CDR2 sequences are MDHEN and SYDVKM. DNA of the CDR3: TGTGCCAGCAGTTTAGGAAGGGGTCAGGATCCCTATAGCAATCAGCCCCAGCATTTT. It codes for CASSLGRGQDPYSNQPQHF.

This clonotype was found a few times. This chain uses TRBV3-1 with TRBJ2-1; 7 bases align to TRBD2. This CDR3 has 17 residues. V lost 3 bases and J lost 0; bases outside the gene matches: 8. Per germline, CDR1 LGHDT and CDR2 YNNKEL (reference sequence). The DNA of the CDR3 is TGTGCCAGCAGCCAGGCTGGACTAGGGAGCTCCTACAATGAGCAGTTCTTC. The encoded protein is CASSQAGLGSSYNEQFF.

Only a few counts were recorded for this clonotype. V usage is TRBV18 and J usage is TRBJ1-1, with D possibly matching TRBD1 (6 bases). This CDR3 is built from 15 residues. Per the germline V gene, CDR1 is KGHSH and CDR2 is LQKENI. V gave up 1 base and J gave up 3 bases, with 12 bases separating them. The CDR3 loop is CASSPLDSVYTEAFF. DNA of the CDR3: TGTGCCAGCTCACCACTGGACAGTGTTTACACTGAAGCTTTCTTT. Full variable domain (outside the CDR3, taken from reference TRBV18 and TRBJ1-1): NAGVMQNPRHLVRRRGQEARLRCSPMKGHSHVYWYRQLPEEGLKFMVYLQKENIIDESGMPKERFSAEFPKEGPSILRIQQVVRGDSAAYFCASSPLDSVYTEAFFGQGTRLTVV.

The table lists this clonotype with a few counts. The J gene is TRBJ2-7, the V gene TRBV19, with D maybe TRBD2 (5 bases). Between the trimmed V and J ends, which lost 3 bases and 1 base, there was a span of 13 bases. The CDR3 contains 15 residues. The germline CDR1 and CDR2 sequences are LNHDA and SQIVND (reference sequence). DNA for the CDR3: TGTGCCAGTAGTATCGGCACCCGGGGTTCCTACGAGCAGTACTTC. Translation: CASSIGTRGSYEQYF.

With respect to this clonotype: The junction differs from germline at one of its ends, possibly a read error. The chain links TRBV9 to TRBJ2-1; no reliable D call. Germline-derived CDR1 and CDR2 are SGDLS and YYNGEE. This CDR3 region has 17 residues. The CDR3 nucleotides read TGTGCCAGGAGCGTAGAAATTAGTGGCCCCTCCTACAATGAGCAGTTCTTC. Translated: CARSVEISGPSYNEQFF.

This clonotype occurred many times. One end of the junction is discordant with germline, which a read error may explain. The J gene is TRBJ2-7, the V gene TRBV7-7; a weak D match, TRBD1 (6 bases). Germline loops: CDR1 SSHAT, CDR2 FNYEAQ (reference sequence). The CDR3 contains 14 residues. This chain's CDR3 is CASSPGQSSYEQYF. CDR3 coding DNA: TGTGCTAGCAGCCCCGGACAGTCTTCCTACGAGCAGTACTTC. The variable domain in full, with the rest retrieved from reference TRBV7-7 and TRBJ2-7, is GAGVSQSPRYKVTKRGQDVTLRCDPISSHATLYWYQQALGQGPEFLTYFNYEAQPDKSGLPSDRFSAERPEGSISTLTIQRTEQRDSAMYRCASSPGQSSYEQYFGPGTRLTVT.

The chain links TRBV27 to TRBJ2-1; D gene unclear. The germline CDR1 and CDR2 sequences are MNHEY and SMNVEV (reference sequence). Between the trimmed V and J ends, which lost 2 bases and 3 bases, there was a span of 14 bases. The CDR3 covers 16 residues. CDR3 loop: CASSLDFSAGYNEQFF. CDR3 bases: TGTGCCAGCAGTTTAGATTTCTCTGCCGGCTACAATGAGCAGTTCTTC.

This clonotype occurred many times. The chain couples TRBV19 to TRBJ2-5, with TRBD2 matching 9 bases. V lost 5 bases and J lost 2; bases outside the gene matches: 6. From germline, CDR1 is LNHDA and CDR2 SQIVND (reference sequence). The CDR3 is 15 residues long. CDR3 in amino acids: CASSPGLAWQETQYF. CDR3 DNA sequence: TGTGCCAGTAGTCCAGGACTAGCGTGGCAAGAGACCCAGTACTTC.

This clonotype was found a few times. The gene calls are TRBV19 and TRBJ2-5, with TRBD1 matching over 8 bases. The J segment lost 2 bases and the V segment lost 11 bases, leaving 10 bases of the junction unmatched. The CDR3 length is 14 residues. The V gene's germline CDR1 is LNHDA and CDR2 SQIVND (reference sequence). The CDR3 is CAAKTDREQETQYF. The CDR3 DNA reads TGTGCCGCCAAAACGGACAGGGAACAAGAGACCCAGTACTTC.

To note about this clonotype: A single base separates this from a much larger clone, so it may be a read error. CDR3 DNA sequence: TGTGCCAGCAGTCAGGGGACTAGCGGTCACAATGAGCAGCTCTTC. Its protein product is CASSQGTSGHNEQLF. V and J are TRBV28 and TRBJ2-1, with 11 bases that match TRBD2. CDR3 length: 15 residues. Germline loops: CDR1 MDHEN, CDR2 SYDVKM.

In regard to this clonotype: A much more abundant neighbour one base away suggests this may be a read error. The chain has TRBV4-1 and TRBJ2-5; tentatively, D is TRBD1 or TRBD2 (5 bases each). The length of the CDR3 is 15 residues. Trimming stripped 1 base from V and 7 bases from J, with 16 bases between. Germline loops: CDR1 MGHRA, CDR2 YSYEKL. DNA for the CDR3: TGCGCCAGCAGCCAAGGGGTAGCGCCTCAGGGGACCCAGTACTTC. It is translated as CASSQGVAPQGTQYF.

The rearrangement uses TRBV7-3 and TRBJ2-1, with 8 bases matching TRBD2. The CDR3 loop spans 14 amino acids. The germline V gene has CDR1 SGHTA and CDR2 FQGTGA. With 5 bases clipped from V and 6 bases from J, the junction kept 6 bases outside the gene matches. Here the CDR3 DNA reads TGTGCCAGCAGCCCGGGGGGGGGTTTCAATGAGCAGTTCTTC. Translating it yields CASSPGGGFNEQFF. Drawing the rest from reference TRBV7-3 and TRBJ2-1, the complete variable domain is GAGVSQTPSNKVTEKGKYVELRCDPISGHTALYWYRQSLGQGPEFLIYFQGTGAADDSGLPNDRFFAVRPEGSVSTLKIQRTERGDSAVYLCASSPGGGFNEQFFGPGTRLTVL.

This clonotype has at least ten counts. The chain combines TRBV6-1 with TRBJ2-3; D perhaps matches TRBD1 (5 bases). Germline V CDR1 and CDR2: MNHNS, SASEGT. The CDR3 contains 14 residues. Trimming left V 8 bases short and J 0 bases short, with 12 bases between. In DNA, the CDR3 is TGTGCCAGCTCCTATGGGGCGAGCACAGATACGCAGTATTTT. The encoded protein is CASSYGASTDTQYF.

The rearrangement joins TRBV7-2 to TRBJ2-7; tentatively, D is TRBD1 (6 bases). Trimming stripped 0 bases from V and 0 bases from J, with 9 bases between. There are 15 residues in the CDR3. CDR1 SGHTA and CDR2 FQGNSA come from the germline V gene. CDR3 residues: CASSLAQGNSYEQYF. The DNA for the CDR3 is TGTGCCAGCAGCTTAGCACAGGGCAACTCCTACGAGCAGTACTTC.

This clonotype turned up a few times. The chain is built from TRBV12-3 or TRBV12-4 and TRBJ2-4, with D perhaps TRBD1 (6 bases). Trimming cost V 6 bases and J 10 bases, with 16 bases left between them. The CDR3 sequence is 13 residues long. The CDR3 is CASSRNRDSIQYF. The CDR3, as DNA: TGTGCCAGCAGCCGGAACAGGGATAGTATTCAGTACTTC.

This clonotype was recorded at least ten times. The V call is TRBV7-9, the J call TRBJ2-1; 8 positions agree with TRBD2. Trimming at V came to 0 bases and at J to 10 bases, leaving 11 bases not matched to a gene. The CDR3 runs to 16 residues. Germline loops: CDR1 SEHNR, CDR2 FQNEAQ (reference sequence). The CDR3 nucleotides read TGTGCCAGCAGCTTAGCCCCTCGCGGGAGGAAGGGAGAGCAGTTCTTC. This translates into CASSLAPRGRKGEQFF.

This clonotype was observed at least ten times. The CDR3 nucleotides are TGTGCCATCAGGGGGACAGGGGGCCTGGGCGGGGAGCTGTTTTTT. Residues: CAIRGTGGLGGELFF. V usage is TRBV10-3 and J usage is TRBJ2-2; 12 bases align to TRBD1. The CDR3 totals 15 residues. V lost 6 bases and J lost 7; bases outside the gene matches: 6. Germline V gene data show CDR1 as ENHRY and CDR2 as SYGVKD.